This T cell receptor (beta chain) was obtained from a study of CD8 T cells in ankylosing spondylitis (dated by TCRdb to the late 2010s). Some background on the complete study: The study profiled T cell receptor beta repertoires in healthy donors and ankylosing spondylitis patients to find disease-linked TCR variants. In total, the full study cohort was made up of roughly 100 healthy donors and about two dozen ankylosing spondylitis patients. Samples of peripheral blood were taken, and for ankylosing spondylitis patients, synovial fluid was collected as well. Summary of the overall study and its limitations: According to the report, matched synovial fluid samples from ankylosing spondylitis patients were significantly enriched for the disease-linked clones. Blood from ankylosing spondylitis patients appeared to be characterized by a TCR beta motif composed of eight highly homologous amino acid variants. In peripheral blood, the disease-linked clones were found at relatively low frequencies and had a CD8+ phenotype. Some motif variants were previously reported in synovial fluid and blood of reactive arthritis patients, suggesting common disease-initiation mechanisms.

The CDR1 and CDR2 encoded by the germline V gene are LGHNA and YNFKEQ. Counted from cysteine to phenylalanine, this CDR3 has 17 amino acids. The DNA shown is the 51-base CDR3, in frame from base 1. Germline trimming amounts to 1 base on V and 0 bases on J, with 3 as the count of junction bases outside the gene matches. Reads for this sample came from an Illumina HiSeq 2500. Quantitative 5'-RACE with molecular barcodes was used to prepare TCR beta libraries. Turning to the authors' computational methods: A new computational method based on a probabilistic model of VDJ rearrangement was used to identify disease-linked TCR variants. The public reads were reprocessed in TCRdb via fastp at Q25 and MiXCR, keeping in-frame beta chains. When rows share a CDR3 protein, they turn into one entry using the most common DNA and genes. The V and J calls were determined by TCRdb, not by the authors. Counted in this sample were some 29,000 distinct CDR3 sequences; more than 5.5% of them appeared once. In total, the top ten clones hold under 12% of the sample.

The sample holds many counts of this clonotype. This clone's antigen is unknown. No much larger clone exists at a distance of one base, and base qualities are not known. The TCR originated in a male donor with ankylosing spondylitis or in good health (not recorded which). The receptor chain draws on TRBV4-2 and TRBJ2-6; 7 bases in the middle match TRBD1. The specimen sequenced was blood, either unsorted or a sorted T cell fraction (not recorded which). In nucleotide form, the sequence is TGTGCCAGCAGCCAAGGGGACAGCTTCTCTGGGGCCAACGTCCTGACTTTC. Translated, this gives CASSQGDSFSGANVLTF.